This T cell receptor beta chain was retrieved from a study of regulatory T cells in long-lasting Graves disease (TCRdb year 2021). Background on the whole study: Newly diagnosed Graves' disease patients had taken antithyroid drugs for less than 3 months. Patients with persistent Graves' disease were compared with patients with newly diagnosed Graves' disease using TCR sequencing and RNA sequencing of peripheral blood. The study took place in China and was registered as a clinical trial. A total of around 35 samples underwent TCR sequencing, from 13 patients with persistent Graves' disease and around 20 patients with newly diagnosed Graves' disease. Summary of the overall study and its limitations: Lower TCR Shannon entropy and fewer highly expanded clones were observed in persistent Graves' disease patients than in newly diagnosed patients, which suggested clonal expansion. TRBV28, TRBJ1-2 and TRBJ2-5 were preferentially used in persistent disease, while TRBV20-1 and TRBJ2-1 were favored in newly diagnosed disease. Peripheral blood alone was examined, since thyroid tissue, which constituted the primary lesion, could not be accessed. Only the TCR beta chain was sequenced and analyzed. More public clonotypes were shared among persistent patients (approximately 3,000) than among newly diagnosed patients (roughly 960). As a limitation, the authors acknowledged that the small sample size may reduce accuracy.

According to the germline V gene, CDR1 reads MNHNS and CDR2 reads SASEGT. Spanning cysteine to phenylalanine, the CDR3 consists of 11 amino acids. Only the CDR3 part of the read is kept: 33 bases, read in frame from the first base. V lost 7 bases and J lost 4 bases; the stretch between them is 8 bases long. The library came from multiplex PCR. The data were produced on an Illumina HiSeq 4000. TCR beta libraries were built with iRepertoire HTBI primers and Arm-PCR amplification of CDR3 regions. PCR products were gel purified before sequencing. The source study handled its data this way. A total of 62 TRBV and about 13 TRBJ segments were identified across samples and were used for gene usage analysis of CDR3 amino acid clonotypes. COPE and FqMerger were used to merge filtered high-quality paired reads into contigs. BLAST was used to align contigs to IMGT TRBV, TRBD and TRBJ reference genes, and CDR3 was defined according to IMGT. Any clonotype with a frequency above 0.1% was counted as a highly expanded clone. Shannon entropy was used to measure repertoire diversity, and the Gini coefficient was used to measure V-J evenness. A clonotype found in more than one individual was treated as public. TCRdb applied fastp at Q25 and MiXCR to the public reads, then kept only in-frame beta chains. Here each entry gathers all rows of one CDR3 protein and keeps the most common genes and DNA. These V and J calls rely on TCRdb rather than the paper's analysis. The sample contains a few hundred thousand distinct CDR3 sequences, roughly 13% of them found a single time. The ten largest make up approximately 9.3% of the sample.

This clonotype has a count of ten or more. Its binding antigen is unknown. Base-call qualities are not available, and no considerably larger clone is one nucleotide away. Taken with the paper, the label for time point translates to: newly diagnosed GD, antithyroid drugs for less than 3 months. For both TCR sequencing and RNA sequencing, RNA was extracted from PBMCs using TRIzol. The diagnosis of Graves' disease was made according to American Thyroid Association guidelines. Patients were recruited from an endocrinology department in Xi'an, China. Each patient gave around 9.2 milliliters of peripheral blood, collected in an EDTA anticoagulant tube. Ficoll Paque Plus density gradient separation was used to isolate PBMCs, and no further T cell sorting was performed. An Agilent 2100 Bioanalyzer and agarose gel were used to check RNA quality, and a NanoDrop 2000 was used to measure RNA concentration. Separately, the same data were catalogued under a study of T cells in Graves' hyperthyroidism and ophthalmopathy. That second publication adds: Stable Graves' hyperthyroidism was defined as no progression to ophthalmopathy during 18 months of follow-up. The hyperthyroidism patients were between 18 and 65 years old and newly diagnosed, with a disease duration of less than 2 months. Any patient with an uncontrolled infection, another autoimmune disease, pregnancy or lactation was excluded. Clinical symptoms, serum thyroxine and TRAb, thyroid ultrasound, and orbital computed tomography formed the basis for the diagnoses. The TCR CDR3 was subjected to a first round of RT-PCR using the HTBI primer set and the Qiagen OneStep RT-PCR kit. Most expanded thyroid clonotypes (frequency above 0.001) were also detected in blood, suggesting blood repertoires may reflect thyroid immune responses. Ophthalmopathy was separated from stable hyperthyroidism by a 13 V-J signature model, with approximately 86% sensitivity and approximately 81% specificity obtained in cross-validation and 80%/75% obtained in testing. In validation, the model predicted progression to ophthalmopathy a median of roughly 6.1 months before onset, with about 71% sensitivity and 72.22% specificity. To identify TCR V-J signatures that set the groups apart, the researchers used a discovery cohort of 95 to 100 patients, made up of approximately 43 with Graves' ophthalmopathy and 57 with stable Graves' hyperthyroidism. Prospective prediction of ophthalmopathy was tested in an independent validation cohort consisting of 18 to 20 hyperthyroidism patients and some 16 patients who later progressed to ophthalmopathy. The roughly 100 discovery patients were randomly divided into training and test sets at a 7:3 ratio. In roughly six Graves' hyperthyroidism patients, the study also compared T-cell repertoires from thyroid tissue with T-cell repertoires from blood. Following sampling, methimazole starting at 30 mg daily was given to hyperthyroidism patients, and high-dose intravenous methylprednisolone was given to ophthalmopathy patients. A second multiplex PCR round built the libraries, followed by size selection and purification. The libraries were sequenced on an Illumina HiSeq2000 using paired-end 100 bp reads. SOAPnuke was used to process the raw data, removing reads that contained adapters or uncalled bases, had a mean Phred below 15, or lacked an exact match to the constant primer or identifier. High-quality paired reads were merged with COPE v1.2.5, and unique nucleotide sequences were defined as clonotypes. Clonotypes were aligned to IMGT TRBV, TRBD and TRBJ reference segments using MiTCR v1.1. Analysis was restricted to V-J combinations with a frequency above 0.0001, which covered 98% to 99.2% of repertoires. A TCS score was defined as the ratio between F50 (clonal expansion) and ExV (chaos), using BLOSUM62-based TCRdist between CDR3 peptides within each V-J. Welch's t-statistics and random forest reduced roughly 540 V-J features to 13, which were used in a naive Bayes classifier (R e1071). No statistical method was used to fix the sample size in advance, and group allocation was not hidden from the investigators. According to the paper, TCR Vbeta CDR3 sequencing was carried out on 135 peripheral blood samples, which came from fewer than 50 ophthalmopathy, 80 or so hyperthyroidism and 17 progressor patients.

The chain uses TRBV6-1 and TRBJ2-7; possibly the D gene is TRBD1, per 5 matching bases. This TCR came from a man aged 25 to 45 with Graves disease. Donor details come from another sample of the same person, matched by shared clones. Sequenced here: peripheral blood mononuclear cells (PBMCs), sampled at new diagnosis, from a patient treated with antithyroid drugs. The DNA is TGTGCCAGCAAGGGGTGGTACGAGCAGTACTTC. Protein translation: CASKGWYEQYF.